This entry describes one T cell receptor (beta chain). The antigen is unknown. V was shortened by 4 bases and J by 4 bases, with 10 bases between the two germline ends. This CDR3 comprises 14 residues. The germline CDR1 and CDR2 sequences are SSHAT and FNYEAQ (reference sequence). This entry belongs to a study of early T cells in non-severe SARS-CoV-2 infection. Study overall: Sequencing of unsorted whole blood was done on bulk RNA, leaving chains unpaired. Study outcomes and limitations: Anti-spike CD8 responses were favored by VDJdb matching, which missed private and CD4 specificities.

The TCR library protocol was used to attach unique molecular identifiers. These identifiers were attached to individual cDNA molecules. TCRdb re-analysed the 5' RACE reads in MiXCR, keeping a single row per CDR3 protein. The top ten clones hold around 4.3% of a sample with just under 65,000 distinct CDR3 sequences, approximately 14% of them seen once. The chain couples TRBV7-7 to TRBJ2-2, with a possible D match to TRBD1 (5 bases). Sequenced material: whole blood. The clonotype comes from an adult who was a healthcare worker with PCR-confirmed SARS-CoV-2 infection or an uninfected control (not recorded which). CDR3 nucleotides: TGTGCCAGCAGCTCAGCACAGGTCACCGGGGAGCTGTTTTTT. It codes for CASSSAQVTGELFF.